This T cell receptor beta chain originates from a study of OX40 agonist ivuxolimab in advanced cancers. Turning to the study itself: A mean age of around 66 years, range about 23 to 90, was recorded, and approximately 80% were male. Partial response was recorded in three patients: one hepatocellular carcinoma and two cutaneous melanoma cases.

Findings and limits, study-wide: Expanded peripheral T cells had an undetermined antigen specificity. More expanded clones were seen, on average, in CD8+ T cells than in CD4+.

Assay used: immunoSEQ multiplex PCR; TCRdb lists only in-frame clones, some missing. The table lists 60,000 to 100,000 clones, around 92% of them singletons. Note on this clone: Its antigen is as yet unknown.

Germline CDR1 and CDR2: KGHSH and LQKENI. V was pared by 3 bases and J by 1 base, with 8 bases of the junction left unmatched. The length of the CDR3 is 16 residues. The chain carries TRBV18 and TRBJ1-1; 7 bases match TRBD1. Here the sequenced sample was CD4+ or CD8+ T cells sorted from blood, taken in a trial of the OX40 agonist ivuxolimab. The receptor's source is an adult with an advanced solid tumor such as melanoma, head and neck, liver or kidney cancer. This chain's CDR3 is CASSPVSTGQNTEAFF. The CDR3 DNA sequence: TGTGCCAGCTCACCTGTATCGACAGGGCAGAACACTGAAGCTTTCTTT.